These 30 T cell receptor beta chains originate from one sample sequenced in a study of OX40 agonist ivuxolimab in advanced cancers. Some clones are missing from TCRdb's copy, which holds only in-frame ones; the method was immunoSEQ multiplex PCR. The data contain some 90,000 clones, about 89% of them singletons. The sample here was CD4+ or CD8+ T cells sorted from blood, taken in a trial of the OX40 agonist ivuxolimab. The receptors stem from an adult with an advanced solid tumor such as melanoma, head and neck, liver or kidney cancer.

The V gene is TRBV10-2, the J gene TRBJ2-7, with 8 bases lining up with TRBD2. The CDR3 loop spans 16 amino acids. Germline V gene lookup returns CDR1 WSHSY and CDR2 SAAADI. Trimming cost V 6 bases and J 6 bases; bases outside gene matches: 16. CDR3 loop: CASSDFFSGESAEQYF. CDR3 DNA: TGCGCCAGCAGCGACTTTTTTAGCGGGGAGTCCGCCGAGCAGTACTTC.

The chain's CDR3 is CASSLSSRVYEQYF. The CDR3 region has the DNA TGTGCCAGCAGCTTATCCTCACGAGTGTACGAGCAGTACTTC. This sequence joins TRBV7-2 and TRBJ2-7; D unclear. The CDR3 sequence is 14 residues long. Germline V lookup: CDR1 SGHTA, CDR2 FQGNSA. V gave up 2 bases and J gave up 4 bases, with 12 bases separating them. Combining the CDR3 with reference TRBV7-2 and TRBJ2-7 gives the whole variable domain GAGVSQSPSNKVTEKGKDVELRCDPISGHTALYWYRQSLGQGLEFLIYFQGNSAPDKSGLPSDRFSAERTGGSVSTLTIQRTQQEDSAVYLCASSLSSRVYEQYFGPGTRLTVT.

The CDR3 coding sequence is TGTGCCAGCTCACCACCGGTCGGGAGCGGCACAGATACGCAGTATTTT. This codes for CASSPPVGSGTDTQYF. V usage is TRBV18 and J usage is TRBJ2-3, with D perhaps matching TRBD2 (6 bases). The CDR3 runs to 16 residues. Trimming took 0 bases from V and 1 from J, leaving 11 bases between them. CDR1 is KGHSH and CDR2 is LQKENI in the germline V gene.

The chain carries TRBV18 and TRBJ1-4; D is ambiguous. From germline, CDR1 is KGHSH and CDR2 LQKENI. CDR3 size: 15 residues. Trimming left V 6 bases short and J 2 bases short, with 13 bases between. CDR3: CASSQTIATNEKLFF. CDR3 in DNA: TGTGCCAGCTCCCAAACAATCGCCACTAATGAAAAACTGTTTTTT.

This clone was recorded once. The chain carries TRBV19 and TRBJ2-3; TRBD2 matches 9 bases. The V gene's germline CDR1 is LNHDA and CDR2 SQIVND (reference sequence). This CDR3 region has 17 residues. Trimming removed 5 bases from V and 0 bases from J; junction bases left unmatched: 9. CDR3 coding DNA: TGTGCCAGTAGTCACGCTGCTAGCGGGGTTAGCACAGATACGCAGTATTTT. Translation: CASSHAASGVSTDTQYF.

The V and J genes are TRBV7-2 and TRBJ2-7; 13 nucleotides line up with TRBD2. The CDR3 covers 15 residues. With 4 bases clipped from V and 6 bases from J, the junction kept 6 bases outside the gene matches. CDR1 and CDR2 from the germline V gene are SGHTA and FQGNSA. The CDR3 spells CASSSRTSGSLEQYF. The CDR3 DNA sequence: TGTGCCAGCAGCTCCCGGACTAGCGGGAGTCTCGAGCAGTACTTC.

This chain uses TRBV11-2 with TRBJ2-1; TRBD2 agrees at 8 bases. The CDR3 is made up of 17 amino acids. The junction had 10 bases not matched to a gene; V was cut back by 3 bases and J by 3 bases. Germline CDR1 and CDR2: SGHAT and FQNNGV. CDR3 protein: CASSFDPASGLYNEQFF. As DNA, the CDR3 is TGTGCCAGCAGCTTCGATCCGGCTAGCGGGCTCTACAATGAGCAGTTCTTC.

The chain links TRBV6-1 to TRBJ2-3, with a possible D match to TRBD2 (6 bases). The CDR3 spans 15 residues. V lost 8 bases, J lost 3 bases, and 18 bases lay in between. The germline V gene encodes CDR1 MNHNS and CDR2 SASEGT. CDR3 sequence reads: CASELSGSHTDTQYF. CDR3 DNA: TGTGCCAGCGAATTATCCGGGAGCCATACAGATACGCAGTATTTT.

This sequence joins TRBV18 and TRBJ2-7, with a possible D match to TRBD2 (6 bases). CDR1 KGHSH and CDR2 LQKENI come from the germline V gene. The CDR3 runs to 15 residues. V lost 3 bases and J 4 bases, leaving 16 bases between the germline ends. The DNA for the CDR3 is TGTGCCAGCTCACCGAGCAGGGAGGCTGGGTACGAGCAGTACTTC. The encoded protein is CASSPSREAGYEQYF.

This clone was counted once. V usage is TRBV7-2 and J usage is TRBJ2-1; 9 bases align to TRBD2. V shed 5 bases and J 9 bases; nucleotides not matched to a gene: 11. The CDR3 loop spans 15 amino acids. Germline CDR1 and CDR2: SGHTA and FQGNSA. CDR3 in DNA: TGTGCCAGCAGCGAGGGGGGACTAGCCGGTGGTGAGCAGTTCTTC. This gives the protein CASSEGGLAGGEQFF.

V usage is TRBV28 and J usage is TRBJ2-7; 9 bases fit TRBD2. From germline, CDR1 is MDHEN and CDR2 SYDVKM. V was clipped by 6 bases and J by 4 bases; unmatched bases: 7. This CDR3 contains 14 residues. The DNA for the CDR3 is TGTGCCAGCAGCCACAGCGGGAGGAATTACGAGCAGTACTTC. It yields the protein CASSHSGRNYEQYF.

The rearrangement joins TRBV7-2 to TRBJ1-6, with D possibly TRBD1 on 6 matching bases. CDR1 and CDR2 from the germline V gene are SGHTA and FQGNSA. V lost 1 base and J 9 bases, leaving 13 bases between the germline ends. This CDR3 has 15 residues. CDR3 in amino acids: CASSLVRGAGSPLHF. CDR3 nucleotide sequence: TGTGCCAGCAGCTTAGTGCGGGGGGCGGGTTCACCCCTCCACTTT.

The chain couples TRBV11-2 to TRBJ1-1, with TRBD1 identical over 8 bases. The CDR3 loop spans 14 amino acids. V shed 5 bases and J 5 bases; nucleotides not matched to a gene: 7. Germline CDR1 is SGHAT and CDR2 is FQNNGV. The CDR3 nucleotides read TGTGCCAGCAGCGAACAGGGGGGAGGGACTGAAGCTTTCTTT. Translating it yields CASSEQGGGTEAFF.

A note on this clone: Its ends do not fully match the called genes, so a read error is possible. The V gene is TRBV28, the J gene TRBJ2-5; 9 nucleotides align to TRBD1. There are 15 residues in the CDR3. CDR1 is MDHEN, CDR2 SYDVKM, per germline. This CDR3 is CASSLYRGQAETQYF. The CDR3 DNA reads as TGTGCCAGCAGCTTATACAGGGGGCAGGCAGAGACCCAGTACTTC.

The genes are TRBV7-6 and TRBJ2-5; a weak D match, TRBD1 (5 bases). Germline V CDR1 and CDR2: SGHVS, FNYEAQ. V was trimmed by 5 bases and J by 3 bases, leaving 10 bases between them. This CDR3 is 13 amino acids long. The CDR3 region is CASSPTREETQYF. The CDR3 nucleotides read TGTGCCAGCAGCCCAACCAGGGAAGAGACCCAGTACTTC.

Details on this clone: The sample holds other DNA sequences that translate to the same CDR3. V and J are TRBV6-5 and TRBJ1-5; D is undetermined. CDR1 MNHEY and CDR2 SVGAGI come from the germline V gene. V lost 6 bases, J lost 2 bases, and 14 bases lay in between. The CDR3 extends over 15 amino acids. Here the CDR3 reads CASRPLFQGNQPQHF. CDR3 bases: TGTGCCAGCAGGCCCCTCTTCCAGGGCAATCAGCCCCAGCATTTT.

Notes on this clone: Germline and junction disagree at one end, which may indicate a read error. The chain links TRBV15 to TRBJ2-2; no definite D call. Germline values: CDR1 LNHNV, CDR2 YYDKDF (reference sequence). The CDR3 contains 13 residues. CDR3 DNA: TGTGCCACCAGCCGAGAATCAAACGGGGAGCTGTTTTTT. Translating gives CATSRESNGELFF.

This clone was observed a few times. The chain recombines TRBV2 with TRBJ1-5; 7 bases agree with TRBD1. The CDR3 runs 13 residues. In germline, CDR1 is SNHLY, CDR2 FYNNEI. Trimming took 6 bases from V and 7 from J; bases not matched to a gene: 6. In DNA form, the CDR3 reads TGTGCCAGCAGGGGGACAGTGGGGCAGCCCCAGCATTTT. Its translation: CASRGTVGQPQHF.

The chain uses TRBV16 and TRBJ1-5; 9 nucleotides line up with TRBD1. There are 19 residues in the CDR3. J was trimmed by 7 bases and V by 4 bases; bases with no gene match: 20. Germline V gene data show CDR1 as KGHSY and CDR2 as FQNENV. CDR3 sequence (DNA): TGTGCCAGCAGCCTAGGGGTCCGGGGACAGGGCTCGGCTTCCCAGCCCCAGCATTTT. As protein: CASSLGVRGQGSASQPQHF.

The V and J genes are TRBV28 and TRBJ1-3; D is unresolved. Germline V gene lookup returns CDR1 MDHEN and CDR2 SYDVKM. The germline V and J ends were trimmed by 7 bases and 2 bases, with 24 bases remaining between them. This CDR3 region has 18 residues. The CDR3, as DNA: TGTGCCAGCAACGTTAATTGGATGGGGAAAGGGACTGGAAACACCATATATTTT. The encoded protein is CASNVNWMGKGTGNTIYF.

The chain has TRBV7-3 and TRBJ2-1, with TRBD2 identical over 11 bases. The CDR3 runs 15 residues. Germline assignment: CDR1 SGHTA and CDR2 FQGTGA. The V gene end was trimmed by 2 bases and the J gene end by 6 bases; junction bases not matched to a gene: 3. CDR3 loop: CASSLGGTSGNEQFF. The CDR3 coding sequence is TGTGCCAGCAGCTTAGGCGGGACTAGCGGCAATGAGCAGTTCTTC.

This chain uses TRBV7-2 with TRBJ1-5; the D gene is possibly TRBD1 (5 bases). The CDR3 contains 13 residues. Deletions cut 3 bases from V and 9 bases from J, with 12 bases between. Germline V CDR1 and CDR2: SGHTA, FQGNSA. CDR3 amino acids: CASSFWDSGPQHF. CDR3 DNA sequence: TGTGCCAGCAGCTTCTGGGACTCGGGGCCCCAGCATTTT. Together with reference TRBV7-2 and TRBJ1-5, the CDR3 gives the full variable domain: GAGVSQSPSNKVTEKGKDVELRCDPISGHTALYWYRQSLGQGLEFLIYFQGNSAPDKSGLPSDRFSAERTGGSVSTLTIQRTQQEDSAVYLCASSFWDSGPQHFGDGTRLSIL.

The V gene is TRBV30, the J gene TRBJ2-7, with TRBD1 identical over 8 bases. Looked up from germline, CDR1 is GTSNPN and CDR2 is SVGIG (reference sequence). With 5 bases clipped from V and 6 bases from J, the junction kept 12 bases outside the gene matches. CDR3 length: 14 amino acids. Here the CDR3 DNA reads TGTGCCTGGGGAACCCATCAGGGGGCGGGCGAGCAGTACTTC. Its protein is CAWGTHQGAGEQYF.

The rearrangement uses TRBV19 and TRBJ1-1; the match to TRBD1 covers 7 bases. This CDR3 region has 15 residues. Germline V CDR1 and CDR2: LNHDA, SQIVND (reference sequence). The trim removed 7 bases at V and 1 base at J, leaving 9 bases unmatched. The CDR3 here is CASKSGDSPNTEAFF. The DNA of the CDR3 is TGTGCCAGTAAATCCGGGGACAGCCCGAACACTGAAGCTTTCTTT.

The chain couples TRBV10-3 to TRBJ1-5, with D tentatively TRBD1 (5 bases). The V end lost 2 bases, the J end lost 6 bases, and 14 bases lay between the germline ends. From germline, CDR1 is ENHRY and CDR2 SYGVKD. CDR3 length: 15 amino acids. The CDR3 loop reads CAISEGGEEGQPQHF. DNA for the CDR3: TGTGCCATCAGTGAGGGGGGGGAAGAAGGTCAGCCCCAGCATTTT.

V and J are TRBV10-3 and TRBJ2-3; TRBD1 is a possible D gene (6 bases). The CDR3 contains 16 residues. Germline V CDR1 and CDR2: ENHRY, SYGVKD. Trimming cost V 8 bases and J 1 base, with 19 bases left between them. CDR3 sequence (DNA): TGTGCCATCCGTCCCGCGACAGGCCAGGGCACAGATACGCAGTATTTT. It codes for CAIRPATGQGTDTQYF.

The chain joins TRBV6-4 to TRBJ1-5; the D is unclear. Germline values: CDR1 MRHNA, CDR2 SNTAGT. CDR3 size: 15 residues. V lost 4 bases and J lost 1, with 11 bases in between. For the CDR3, the DNA is TGTGCCAGCAGTGTGGAACACCTGAGCAATCAGCCCCAGCATTTT. Translating gives CASSVEHLSNQPQHF.

V is TRBV2 and J is TRBJ1-5; D is perhaps TRBD1 (5 bases). The germline V gene has CDR1 SNHLY and CDR2 FYNNEI. The length of the CDR3 is 13 residues. Trimming cost V 4 bases and J 5 bases, with 9 bases left between them. In nucleotides, the CDR3 is TGTGCCAGCAGTGCAGTAGGGGATCAGCCCCAGCATTTT. Amino acid sequence: CASSAVGDQPQHF.

In regard to this clone: This same CDR3 is encoded by further DNA sequences in the sample. CDR3 coding DNA: TGTGCCAGCAGTGGAAGCTATGGCTACACCTTC. Its translation: CASSGSYGYTF. The V gene is TRBV28, the J gene TRBJ1-2; no reliable D call. Trimming shortened V by 5 bases and J by 4 bases, and 5 bases separated the two germline ends. The germline V gene has CDR1 MDHEN and CDR2 SYDVKM. The CDR3 contains 11 residues.

The chain combines TRBV2 with TRBJ1-1; unclear D gene. Trimming shortened V by 0 bases and J by 1 base, and 6 bases separated the two germline ends. Germline V gene sequence: CDR1 SNHLY, CDR2 FYNNEI. There are 14 residues in the CDR3. CDR3 loop: CASSEAFRNTEAFF. The CDR3 DNA sequence: TGTGCCAGCAGTGAAGCTTTCCGGAACACTGAAGCTTTCTTT.